This TCR beta chain was sequenced for a study of cytomegalovirus exposure and HLA in healthy donors. General study points: A cluster of highly shared sequence variants was likely a sequencing artifact. A missense DCLRE1C variant was associated with V- and J-gene trimming of TCR beta chains in a later analysis, and an independent cohort replicated the association.

Germline-derived CDR1 and CDR2 are SGHRS and YFSETQ. The CDR3 totals 16 residues. Trimming at V came to 0 bases and at J to 6 bases, leaving 12 bases not matched to a gene. The donors (healthy individuals) were bone marrow donors. Though probably carrying unrecorded immune exposures, donors were nominally healthy at sampling. A note on this clone: Its specificity is not known.

PCR used 60 Vbeta primers and 13 Jbeta primers. The method was immunoSEQ multiplex PCR; TCRdb's version includes in-frame clones alone and lacks a portion of them. This table holds roughly 190,000 clones, 79% found once. The sample was PBMCs. The rearrangement uses TRBV5-1 and TRBJ2-7; 7 positions match TRBD1. This sequence was found in a woman in her 50s in good health and CMV-seronegative. The CDR3 loop is CASSLVDREDHSEQYF. The CDR3 DNA reads TGCGCCAGCAGCTTGGTCGACAGGGAAGACCACTCCGAGCAGTACTTC.